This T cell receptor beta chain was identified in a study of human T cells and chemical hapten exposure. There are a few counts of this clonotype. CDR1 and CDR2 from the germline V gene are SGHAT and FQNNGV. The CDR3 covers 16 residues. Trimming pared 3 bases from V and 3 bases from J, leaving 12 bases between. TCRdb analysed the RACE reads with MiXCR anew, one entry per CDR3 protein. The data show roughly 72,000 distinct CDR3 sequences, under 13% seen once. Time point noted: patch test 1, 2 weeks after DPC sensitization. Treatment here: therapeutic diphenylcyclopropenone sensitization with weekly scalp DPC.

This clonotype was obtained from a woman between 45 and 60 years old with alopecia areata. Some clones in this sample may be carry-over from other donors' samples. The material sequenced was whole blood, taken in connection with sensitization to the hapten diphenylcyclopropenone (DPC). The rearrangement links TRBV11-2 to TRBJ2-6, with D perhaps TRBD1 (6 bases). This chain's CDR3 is CASSLVNRVGANVLTF. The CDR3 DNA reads TGTGCCAGCAGCTTGGTCAACAGGGTTGGGGCCAACGTCCTGACTTTC.